Below are 27 T cell receptor beta chains sequenced from a single sample in a study of high-grade serous ovarian cancer treatment subgroups. Tumor samples were taken before definitive surgery or chemotherapy. Generated by immunoSEQ multiplex PCR, the TCRdb table keeps only in-frame clones and is missing some. The profile shows some 4,000 clones, 76% of them singletons. The source material was tumor tissue. The receptors stem from a human donor with high-grade serous ovarian cancer.

The V call is TRBV6-6, the J call TRBJ1-4; tentatively, D is TRBD1 (6 bases). Trimming cost V 6 bases and J 7 bases, with 12 bases left between them. Germline V gene sequence: CDR1 MNHNY, CDR2 SVGAGI (reference sequence). This CDR3 spans 13 amino acids. CDR3 residues: CASRNREGEKLFF. Written as DNA, the CDR3 is TGTGCCAGCAGGAACAGGGAAGGTGAAAAACTGTTTTTT.

This chain links TRBV27 with TRBJ2-6, with D unresolved. Germline CDR1 reads MNHEY; CDR2 reads SMNVEV (reference sequence). This CDR3 region has 16 residues. The V end lost 5 bases, the J end lost 0 bases, and 11 bases lay between the germline ends. The CDR3 nucleotides are TGTGCCAGCAGTAAAGGATCCAGCTCTGGGGCCAACGTCCTGACTTTC. It translates to CASSKGSSSGANVLTF.

This clone was detected a few times. The chain uses TRBV4-3 and TRBJ2-7; D is possibly TRBD1 or TRBD2 (5 bases each). This CDR3 contains 17 residues. Germline V gives CDR1 LGHNA, CDR2 YSLEER. The V gene lost 0 bases and the J gene lost 7 bases, with 22 bases spanning the gap. The chain's CDR3 is CASSQDWRYPTGREQYV. The CDR3 coding sequence is TGCGCCAGCAGCCAAGATTGGCGTTACCCCACGGGACGGGAGCAGTACGTC.

The V and J genes are TRBV28 and TRBJ2-3; D is uncertain. Germline lookup yields CDR1 MDHEN and CDR2 SYDVKM. V was cut by 3 bases and J by 3 bases, with 10 bases left in between. This CDR3 comprises 14 residues. This CDR3 is CASSFRTDTDTQYF. CDR3 nucleotide sequence: TGTGCCAGCAGTTTCCGGACCGATACAGATACGCAGTATTTT.

The rearrangement joins TRBV5-1 to TRBJ2-3; D may correspond to TRBD1 or TRBD2 (5 bases each). V lost 3 bases, J lost 2 bases, and 10 bases lay in between. The CDR3 has 14 residues. The V gene's germline CDR1 is SGHRS and CDR2 YFSETQ. This CDR3 reads CASSWDGPTDTQYF. In nucleotides, the CDR3 is TGCGCCAGCAGCTGGGACGGGCCCACAGATACGCAGTATTTT.

The J gene is TRBJ1-2, the V gene TRBV5-6, with TRBD1 matching over 9 bases. V shed 4 bases, J shed 8 bases, and the junction held 9 bases outside the gene matches. The germline gives CDR1 SGHDT, CDR2 YYEEEE. CDR3 length: 14 amino acids. The CDR3 region is CASSLYRGQSGYTF. For the CDR3, the DNA is TGTGCCAGCAGCCTGTACAGGGGGCAGAGCGGCTACACCTTC.

The chain carries TRBV1 and TRBJ2-6. TRBV1 is designated a pseudogene. The CDR3 has 18 residues. CDR3 coding DNA: TGCACCAGCAGTGTGTATTGTTTGTGCACAAATCGGGCCGACGTTCTGACTTTC. Amino acid sequence: CTSSVYCLCTNRADVLTF.

The chain joins TRBV7-2 to TRBJ2-7, with D unclear. CDR1 is SGHTA, CDR2 FQGNSA, per germline. Trimming pared 2 bases from V and 4 bases from J, leaving 3 bases between. This CDR3 has 11 amino acids. CDR3 nucleotide sequence: TGTGCCAGCAGCTTAAGATACGAGCAGTACTTC. Protein sequence: CASSLRYEQYF.

The chain has TRBV6-5 and TRBJ2-2; D unclear. Germline-derived CDR1 and CDR2 are MNHEY and SVGAGI. The CDR3 covers 13 residues. V dropped 0 bases and J dropped 4 bases, with 3 bases sitting between them. The CDR3 coding sequence is TGTGCCAGCAGTTACTCGTTCACCGGGGAGCTGTTTTTT. It codes for CASSYSFTGELFF.

The chain couples TRBV6-6 to TRBJ2-1, with TRBD1 matching 8 bases. This CDR3 is 14 amino acids long. After removal of 7 bases from V and 2 bases from J, the junction contained 4 bases not matched to a gene. The V gene's germline CDR1 is MNHNY and CDR2 SVGAGI (reference sequence). CDR3 in DNA: TGTGCCAGCATATCGGACAGGGCCTACAATGAGCAGTTCTTC. Its translation: CASISDRAYNEQFF.

This clone was observed a few times. The V call is TRBV5-4, the J call TRBJ2-1, with D hard to call. Trimming took off 3 bases at V and 3 bases at J, with 13 bases between the two ends. In germline, CDR1 is SGHNT, CDR2 YYREEE (reference sequence). CDR3 length equals 15 residues. CDR3 nucleotide sequence: TGTGCCAGCAGCTCCATCCACACCCACTACAATGAGCAGTTCTTC. Protein product: CASSSIHTHYNEQFF.

The chain combines TRBV5-5 with TRBJ2-3; D not certain. The CDR3 sequence is 12 residues long. V lost 3 bases to trimming and J lost 2 bases, with 4 bases between them. CDR1 and CDR2 from the germline V gene are SGHKS and YYEKEE (reference sequence). CDR3 protein: CASSYNTDTQYF. CDR3 DNA sequence: TGTGCCAGCAGCTACAACACAGATACGCAGTATTTT.

The chain carries TRBV9 and TRBJ1-5; 8 bases align to TRBD1. Germline V gene sequence: CDR1 SGDLS, CDR2 YYNGEE. This CDR3 is 15 amino acids long. The ends lost 1 base at V and 6 bases at J; junction bases unmatched: 6. The chain's CDR3 is CASSVSGQGGQPQHF. Written as DNA, the CDR3 is TGTGCCAGCAGCGTATCAGGACAGGGTGGTCAGCCCCAGCATTTT.

The V and J genes are TRBV20-1 and TRBJ1-1; no firm D call. The V gene's germline CDR1 is DFQATT and CDR2 SNEGSKA (reference sequence). The CDR3 is 10 residues long. V was trimmed by 3 bases and J by 11 bases, leaving 10 bases between them. The CDR3 is CSASLVRAFF. The CDR3 DNA reads as TGCAGTGCTAGTTTAGTCAGGGCTTTCTTT.

This rearrangement joins TRBV28 to TRBJ2-7; possible D gene TRBD1, 6 bases. CDR3 size: 16 residues. Germline assignment: CDR1 MDHEN and CDR2 SYDVKM. V was cut by 6 bases and J by 5 bases, with 23 bases left in between. CDR3: CASSPPDRLVGNEQYF. Here the CDR3 DNA reads TGTGCCAGCAGCCCTCCAGACAGGCTGGTGGGAAACGAGCAGTACTTC.

This CDR3 is CATSADSPDNQPQHF. In nucleotides, the CDR3 is TGTGCCACCAGCGCCGACAGCCCAGATAATCAGCCCCAGCATTTT. The chain couples TRBV15 to TRBJ1-5; a possible D gene is TRBD1 (5 bases). CDR1 is LNHNV and CDR2 is YYDKDF in the germline V gene (reference sequence). There are 15 residues in the CDR3. The V end lost 5 bases, the J end lost 4 bases, and 15 bases lay between the germline ends. Complete variable domain (other parts from reference TRBV15 and TRBJ1-5): DAMVIQNPRYQVTQFGKPVTLSCSQTLNHNVMYWYQQKSSQAPKLLFHYYDKDFNNEADTPDNFQSRRPNTSFCFLDIRSPGLGDTAMYLCATSADSPDNQPQHFGDGTRLSIL.

The rearrangement uses TRBV5-1 and TRBJ1-4, with a tentative D call TRBD1 (6 bases). Deletions cut 0 bases from V and 3 bases from J, with 12 bases between. CDR1 SGHRS and CDR2 YFSETQ come from the germline V gene. CDR3 length: 16 residues. The CDR3 DNA sequence: TGCGCCAGCAGCTTGGGCCCGACAGGTCCTAATGAAAAACTGTTTTTT. This translates into CASSLGPTGPNEKLFF.

The J gene is TRBJ2-5, the V gene TRBV20-1, with D uncertain. Trimming took off 5 bases at V and 4 bases at J, with 8 bases between the two ends. The CDR3 covers 11 residues. Germline loops: CDR1 DFQATT, CDR2 SNEGSKA (reference sequence). The CDR3 spells CSAHWGETQYF. In nucleotides, the CDR3 is TGCAGTGCTCATTGGGGAGAGACCCAGTACTTC.

The gene calls are TRBV6-6 and TRBJ2-5, with D unresolved. This CDR3 region has 13 residues. Trimming removed 2 bases from V and 5 bases from J, with 9 bases in between. Germline lookup yields CDR1 MNHNY and CDR2 SVGAGI (reference sequence). The DNA of the CDR3 is TGTGCCAGCAGTTACCCCGAAGAGGAGACCCAGTACTTC. It is translated as CASSYPEEETQYF.

The chain couples TRBV5-1 to TRBJ2-5; possibly TRBD1 for D (6 bases). The end of the DNA is better explained by TRBJ2-7, so the J call may be wrong. Germline-derived CDR1 and CDR2 are SGHRS and YFSETQ. The CDR3 is 13 amino acids. CDR3 coding DNA: TGCGCCAGCAGCTCGATCCAGGGGTACGAGCAGTACTTC. This gives the protein CASSSIQGYEQYF.

This chain joins TRBV7-8 and TRBJ1-5; maybe TRBD1 (6 bases). CDR1 is SGHVS, CDR2 FQNEAQ, per germline. V gave up 5 bases and J gave up 4 bases, with 12 bases separating them. The CDR3 length is 14 residues. The DNA of the CDR3 is TGTGCCAGCAGCCCCGGACAGCCGAATCAGCCCCAGCATTTT. Amino acids: CASSPGQPNQPQHF.

The chain links TRBV19 to TRBJ2-2; D remains ambiguous. The CDR3 sequence is 14 residues long. Per the germline V gene, CDR1 is LNHDA and CDR2 is SQIVND (reference sequence). The V end lost 7 bases, the J end lost 4 bases, and 13 bases lay between the germline ends. CDR3 in amino acids: CASNWAAFTGELFF. CDR3 DNA sequence: TGTGCCAGTAACTGGGCAGCCTTCACCGGGGAGCTGTTTTTT.

The rearrangement links TRBV10-3 to TRBJ2-7, with 7 bases aligning to TRBD1. This CDR3 region has 13 residues. Germline assignment: CDR1 ENHRY and CDR2 SYGVKD. The V segment lost 4 bases and the J segment 3 bases; nucleotides outside the gene matches: 3. The DNA for the CDR3 is TGTGCCATCAGTGGTCAGGGGGTCTACGAGCAGTACGTC. It encodes CAISGQGVYEQYV.

The chain has TRBV18 and TRBJ1-2; unclear D gene. V shed 3 bases and J shed 8 bases, with 10 bases lying between them. CDR1 and CDR2 from the germline V gene are KGHSH and LQKENI. This CDR3 has 12 residues. CDR3 sequence (DNA): TGTGCCAGCTCACCGCCAGGAGGAGGCTACACCTTC. This gives the protein CASSPPGGGYTF.

The chain uses TRBV5-1 and TRBJ1-4, with 11 positions matching TRBD1. In germline, CDR1 is SGHRS, CDR2 YFSETQ. Trimming removed 5 bases from V and 5 bases from J; junction bases left unmatched: 8. This CDR3 is built from 16 residues. Here the CDR3 reads CASSSRGDRGNEKLFF. CDR3 in DNA: TGCGCCAGCAGTTCACGGGGGGACAGGGGGAATGAAAAACTGTTTTTT.

The V gene is TRBV28, the J gene TRBJ2-7; 8 bases line up with TRBD1. CDR1 and CDR2 from the germline V gene are MDHEN and SYDVKM. The CDR3 loop spans 14 amino acids. With 2 bases clipped from V and 4 bases from J, the junction kept 4 bases outside the gene matches. The CDR3 region is CASSLGQGGYEQYF. The DNA for the CDR3 is TGTGCCAGCAGTTTAGGACAGGGAGGATACGAGCAGTACTTC.

This chain links TRBV5-4 with TRBJ1-2; D ambiguous. The CDR3 runs 13 residues. V was trimmed by 0 bases and J by 2 bases, leaving 5 bases between them. The germline gives CDR1 SGHNT, CDR2 YYREEE (reference sequence). The CDR3 nucleotides read TGTGCCAGCAGCTTGGACAGCAACTATGGCTACACCTTC. Protein product: CASSLDSNYGYTF.